The 5 T cell receptor beta chains below come from one sample, sequenced in a study of T cells in Graves' hyperthyroidism and ophthalmopathy. Template material for amplifying TCR beta CDR3 regions consisted of RNA transcripts. With the HTBI primer set, the TCR CDR3 went through a first round of RT-PCR. TCRdb re-called the multiplex PCR reads through MiXCR, storing one row per CDR3 protein. This table has 400,000 to 600,000 distinct CDR3 sequences, 20% appearing once. Material for sequencing was blood. Receptors were obtained from a man aged 18 to 35 with Graves' hyperthyroidism.

The sample holds many counts of this clonotype. The rearrangement uses TRBV24-1 and TRBJ1-5; D ambiguous. V was pared by 3 bases and J by 3 bases, with 8 bases between. CDR1 and CDR2 (germline): KGHDR, SFDVKD. The CDR3 is 14 residues long. The CDR3 protein is CATSDPGPNQPQHF. CDR3 DNA sequence: TGTGCCACCAGTGATCCCGGACCCAATCAGCCCCAGCATTTT.

This clonotype was recorded at least ten times. The V gene is TRBV27, the J gene TRBJ1-2, with D perhaps TRBD1 (5 bases). Between the trimmed V and J ends, which lost 6 bases and 8 bases, there was a span of 25 bases. This CDR3 has 16 amino acids. Germline lookup yields CDR1 MNHEY and CDR2 SMNVEV (reference sequence). Here the CDR3 DNA reads TGTGCCAGCAGCTTCAACTTTCAAAGGCAGGGCATGGGCTACACCTTC. The encoded protein is CASSFNFQRQGMGYTF.

The chain recombines TRBV6-1 with TRBJ2-7; D is unclear. This CDR3 has 13 amino acids. Germline CDR1 MNHNS, CDR2 SASEGT. The ends were cut back, 6 bases at V and 6 bases at J, with 15 bases in the middle. The CDR3 DNA follows: TGTGCCAGCAGCCGCCTCCCACGGAGCGAGCAGTACTTC. This translates into CASSRLPRSEQYF.

Remarks on this clonotype: One end of the junction fails to match germline, which may point to a read error. The chain recombines TRBV24-1 with TRBJ2-7, with TRBD1 matching 10 bases. The CDR3 covers 10 residues. Germline V gene lookup returns CDR1 KGHDR and CDR2 SFDVKD. Written as DNA, the CDR3 is TGTGCCACCAGTGGAGGGACAGGGGCCTTC. This sequence encodes CATSGGTGAF.

On this clonotype itself: This clone may be a read error of a much larger clone one base away. The chain uses TRBV4-1 and TRBJ2-5, with D possibly matching TRBD1 (6 bases). Germline V lookup: CDR1 MGHRA, CDR2 YSYEKL. The CDR3 has 14 residues. The CDR3 nucleotides read TGCGCCAGCAGCCAAGAGAACAGGGAAGAGCCCCAGTACTTC. Its translation is CASSQENREEPQYF.